This T cell receptor beta chain was observed in a study of CD8 T cells in Susac syndrome. The RNA, about 0.45 to 1 ug, was put through reverse transcription using random hexamers. TCRdb reprocessed the immunoSEQ multiplex PCR reads with MiXCR, giving one entry per CDR3 protein. The sample consists of some 110,000 distinct CDR3 sequences, over 90% of them appearing once. In this sample, this clonotype turned up once. The CDR3 has 13 amino acids. The germline CDR1 and CDR2 sequences are SGDLS and YYNGEE. Trimming took 2 bases from V and 3 from J, leaving 6 bases between them. The sequence came from a human donor with multiple sclerosis. The gene calls are TRBV9 and TRBJ2-1, with unresolved D. Source material: CD8+ T cells from PBMCs. The CDR3 nucleotides are TGTGCCAGCAGCGTGGTCGACTACAATGAGCAGTTCTTC. Encoded protein: CASSVVDYNEQFF.